The 23 T cell receptor beta chains listed next were all sequenced from one sample in a study of shared clonotypes between healthy human individuals (dated by TCRdb to 2020 to 2021). The method was the immunoSEQ multiplex PCR assay. TCRdb limited this immuneACCESS table to in-frame rearrangements with V and J called. A share of clones is missing; checked studies link under half to unresolved V genes, and the rest is unexplained. In this sample the table shows about a million clones, 60% to 80% of which occur a single time. The biggest ten clones account for roughly 0.82% of the sample. Sequences were obtained from memory CD4+ T cells from PBMCs. The label giving this sample's cell subset or site can be read as: CD45RA-negative fraction. The receptors derive from a man aged 18 to 29 in good health. Some clones in this sample may be carry-over from other donors' samples.

This clone was detected only once. The chain combines TRBV5-1 with TRBJ1-1, with TRBD1 identical over 7 bases. The length of the CDR3 is 18 residues. Per the germline V gene, CDR1 is SGHRS and CDR2 is YFSETQ. V lost 4 bases, J lost 0 bases, and 15 bases stayed unmatched. This CDR3 reads CASSVGPQGGYMNTEAFF. CDR3 DNA sequence: TGCGCCAGCAGCGTGGGCCCCCAGGGGGGCTACATGAACACTGAAGCTTTCTTT.

The V gene is TRBV28, the J gene TRBJ2-7; D remains ambiguous. The CDR3 runs to 12 residues. Trimming cost V 5 bases and J 9 bases, with 14 bases left between them. CDR1 and CDR2 from the germline V gene are MDHEN and SYDVKM. The CDR3 spells CASSPTSVGQYF. DNA of the CDR3: TGTGCCAGCAGTCCAACGTCCGTTGGGCAGTACTTC.

V is TRBV5-1 and J is TRBJ2-5; D remains unclear. Trimming took 4 bases from V and 4 from J, leaving 11 bases between them. Germline V gives CDR1 SGHRS, CDR2 YFSETQ. The CDR3 totals 13 residues. The CDR3 DNA sequence: TGCGCCAGCAGCCAAGGACGTGCAGAGACCCAGTACTTC. It translates to CASSQGRAETQYF. Variable domain in full (rest from reference TRBV5-1 and TRBJ2-5): KAGVTQTPRYLIKTRGQQVTLSCSPISGHRSVSWYQQTPGQGLQFLFEYFSETQRNKGNFPGRFSGRQFSNSRSEMNVSTLELGDSALYLCASSQGRAETQYFGPGTRLLVL.

The V gene is TRBV15, the J gene TRBJ1-2, with D unclear. The CDR3 spans 13 residues. Trimming removed 1 base at V and 7 bases at J, with 10 bases between. The germline gives CDR1 LNHNV, CDR2 YYDKDF (reference sequence). DNA for the CDR3: TGTGCCACCAGCAGAGCGAAGAGTGGTGGCTACACCTTC. Translated, it gives CATSRAKSGGYTF.

The chain has TRBV19 and TRBJ2-3; 10 bases match TRBD2. This CDR3 is 14 amino acids long. V shed 6 bases, J shed 5 bases, and the junction held 5 bases outside the gene matches. In germline, CDR1 is LNHDA, CDR2 SQIVND (reference sequence). The CDR3 here is CASRRRLAGDTQYF. In nucleotides, the CDR3 is TGTGCCAGTAGAAGAAGACTAGCGGGAGATACGCAGTATTTT. The whole variable domain, remainder taken from reference TRBV19 and TRBJ2-3, is DGGITQSPKYLFRKEGQNVTLSCEQNLNHDAMYWYRQDPGQGLRLIYYSQIVNDFQKGDIAEGYSVSREKKESFPLTVTSAQKNPTAFYLCASRRRLAGDTQYFGPGTRLTVL.

The V and J genes are TRBV6-1 and TRBJ1-1, with a weak D call TRBD1 (6 bases). The CDR3 has 13 residues. The ends were cut back, 7 bases at V and 10 bases at J, with 19 bases in the middle. In germline, CDR1 is MNHNS, CDR2 SASEGT. CDR3 loop: CASKRGGGERAFF. The CDR3 DNA is TGTGCCAGCAAAAGGGGGGGTGGAGAGCGAGCTTTCTTT.

The chain couples TRBV6-6 to TRBJ2-7; D is possibly TRBD1 (5 bases). The CDR3 contains 15 residues. Germline CDR1 is MNHNY and CDR2 is SVGAGI (reference sequence). The V and J ends lost 0 bases and 6 bases respectively, with 15 bases between them. Written as DNA, the CDR3 is TGTGCCAGCAGTTACTCCCTGGGGCCTGGCGGCGAGCAGTACTTC. Translation gives CASSYSLGPGGEQYF.

The rearrangement joins TRBV4-1 to TRBJ2-5; the match to TRBD2 covers 10 bases. The end of the DNA fits TRBJ2-7 better, so the J call may be wrong. Germline CDR1 reads MGHRA; CDR2 reads YSYEKL. The CDR3 runs 19 residues. The CDR3 is CASSQFEVLAGGTPYEQYF. The CDR3 DNA reads as TGCGCCAGCAGCCAGTTCGAGGTTTTAGCGGGAGGAACCCCCTACGAGCAGTACTTC.

V and J are TRBV15 and TRBJ2-5, with TRBD1 matching 12 bases. V shed 0 bases and J 4 bases; nucleotides not matched to a gene: 3. The germline gives CDR1 LNHNV, CDR2 YYDKDF (reference sequence). This CDR3 is 16 amino acids long. The CDR3 spells CATSRDGTGGGETQYF. The CDR3 DNA reads as TGTGCCACCAGCAGAGATGGGACAGGGGGCGGAGAGACCCAGTACTTC.

J is TRBJ1-5 and V is TRBV5-1; D is undetermined. The V and J ends lost 4 bases and 7 bases respectively, with 12 bases between them. CDR3 size: 13 residues. Germline V CDR1 and CDR2: SGHRS, YFSETQ. The CDR3 protein is CASSPGKGQPQHF. CDR3 bases: TGCGCCAGCAGCCCTGGAAAAGGGCAGCCCCAGCATTTT.

V and J are TRBV6-5 and TRBJ2-7, with 9 bases fitting TRBD2. The CDR3 length is 14 residues. Germline CDR1 and CDR2: MNHEY and SVGAGI. The J segment lost 4 bases and the V segment lost 6 bases, leaving 7 bases of the junction unmatched. The CDR3 DNA follows: TGTGCCAGCAGCTCTAGCGGGATGAGGTACGAGCAGTACTTC. This sequence encodes CASSSSGMRYEQYF.

V gene TRBV29-1 combines with J gene TRBJ1-1; D perhaps matches TRBD1 (5 bases). Trimming pared 8 bases from V and 5 bases from J, leaving 15 bases between. This CDR3 is built from 12 residues. Germline assignment: CDR1 SQVTM and CDR2 ANQGSEA. CDR3 coding DNA: TGCAGCATGAAAGGATGGGGGACTGAAGCTTTCTTT. Protein product: CSMKGWGTEAFF.

V usage is TRBV5-6 and J usage is TRBJ1-5; D may be TRBD1 (5 bases). CDR3 length equals 15 residues. Between the trimmed V and J ends, which lost 0 bases and 6 bases, there was a span of 13 bases. Germline V lookup: CDR1 SGHDT, CDR2 YYEEEE. The CDR3 spells CASSLAGNPSQPQHF. In nucleotides, the CDR3 is TGTGCCAGCAGCTTGGCAGGGAACCCCAGTCAGCCCCAGCATTTT.

This chain connects TRBV6-6 to TRBJ2-3; 7 nucleotides line up with TRBD1. V lost 5 bases to trimming and J lost 7 bases; unmatched junction nucleotides: 15. CDR1 and CDR2 (germline): MNHNY, SVGAGI (reference sequence). The CDR3 has 16 amino acids. The CDR3 DNA sequence: TGTGCCAGCAGTCCCGACAGGGTCTCTCCTAAGCATACGCAGTATTTT. Translated: CASSPDRVSPKHTQYF.

The chain joins TRBV11-2 to TRBJ2-6; D gene uncertain. Trimming took off 2 bases at V and 4 bases at J, with 6 bases between the two ends. The V gene's germline CDR1 is SGHAT and CDR2 FQNNGV. There are 14 residues in the CDR3. CDR3 in amino acids: CASSLNVGANVLTF. The CDR3 DNA reads TGTGCCAGCAGCTTAAACGTCGGGGCCAACGTCCTGACTTTC.

The chain recombines TRBV2 with TRBJ1-5; tentative D call: TRBD1 (6 bases). Germline V gene data show CDR1 as SNHLY and CDR2 as FYNNEI. The length of the CDR3 is 16 residues. The V and J ends lost 0 bases and 0 bases respectively, with 9 bases between them. The DNA of the CDR3 is TGTGCCAGCAGTGAAGCTACAGGGATTAGCAATCAGCCCCAGCATTTT. Translating gives CASSEATGISNQPQHF. Based on the CDR3 plus reference TRBV2 and TRBJ1-5, the full variable domain is EPEVTQTPSHQVTQMGQEVILRCVPISNHLYFYWYRQILGQKVEFLVSFYNNEISEKSEIFDDQFSVERPDGSNFTLKIRSTKLEDSAMYFCASSEATGISNQPQHFGDGTRLSIL.

This clone was seen repeatedly, ten times or more. The chain couples TRBV19 to TRBJ2-5, with 11 bases aligning to TRBD2. The CDR3 extends over 17 amino acids. The trim removed 5 bases at V and 2 bases at J, leaving 10 bases unmatched. Germline CDR1 LNHDA, CDR2 SQIVND (reference sequence). The CDR3 DNA reads TGTGCCAGTAGTCCCCCCGGAGGGACTAGCGGACAAGAGACCCAGTACTTC. This translates into CASSPPGGTSGQETQYF.

The chain links TRBV7-6 to TRBJ1-1; 10 nucleotides align to TRBD1. Germline-derived CDR1 and CDR2 are SGHVS and FNYEAQ. V gave up 2 bases and J gave up 6 bases; unmatched junction bases: 12. The CDR3 spans 17 residues. CDR3 in DNA: TGTGCCAGCAGCTTACTCCCCTGGACAGGGGGGAAGGCTGAAGCTTTCTTT. This codes for CASSLLPWTGGKAEAFF.

The V and J genes are TRBV5-6 and TRBJ2-2; 7 positions agree with TRBD1. This CDR3 has 16 residues. Germline-derived CDR1 and CDR2 are SGHDT and YYEEEE. J gave up 1 base and V 4 bases, and 7 bases lay outside the gene matches. The CDR3: CASSNRQGLNTGELFF. For the CDR3, the DNA is TGTGCCAGCAGCAATAGACAGGGTCTGAACACCGGGGAGCTGTTTTTT.

This chain connects TRBV6-6 to TRBJ2-5, with 9 bases lining up with TRBD1. This CDR3 is built from 14 residues. Germline V gene data show CDR1 as MNHNY and CDR2 as SVGAGI (reference sequence). The trim removed 7 bases at V and 5 bases at J, leaving 8 bases unmatched. CDR3 residues: CASTRDRAGETQYF. CDR3 DNA: TGTGCCAGCACCCGGGACAGGGCCGGGGAGACCCAGTACTTC.

The V call is TRBV30, the J call TRBJ1-2, with TRBD1 as a possible D gene (6 bases). Looked up from germline, CDR1 is GTSNPN and CDR2 is SVGIG (reference sequence). V lost 2 bases to trimming and J lost 4 bases, with 11 bases between them. This CDR3 is built from 13 residues. The CDR3 protein is CAWSTQGGYGYTF. In DNA, the CDR3 is TGTGCCTGGAGTACACAGGGTGGCTATGGCTACACCTTC.

The chain employs TRBV19 and TRBJ2-7; the D gene could be TRBD1 or TRBD2 (5 bases each). This CDR3 contains 13 residues. Germline V gene data show CDR1 as LNHDA and CDR2 as SQIVND (reference sequence). Trimming left V 6 bases short and J 3 bases short, with 12 bases between. DNA for the CDR3: TGTGCCAGTAGGGGGGAGCCACGCTACGAGCAGTACTTC. Protein: CASRGEPRYEQYF.

The J gene is TRBJ2-1, the V gene TRBV18; TRBD2 aligns across 7 bases. CDR1 is KGHSH, CDR2 LQKENI, per germline. This CDR3 region has 13 residues. Trimming at V came to 6 bases and at J to 10 bases, leaving 9 bases not matched to a gene. The CDR3 is CASSPAAGEEQFF. In DNA form, the CDR3 reads TGTGCCAGCTCCCCTGCCGCGGGAGAAGAGCAGTTCTTC.